The 21 T cell receptor beta chains below were found in one sample sequenced in a study of blood T cell repertoires in COVID-19. Profiling relied on immunoSEQ multiplex PCR, and the TCRdb table lists in-frame clones only, not all of them. The data hold some 150,000 clones, with around four fifths observed a single time. Material for sequencing was PBMCs or T cells enriched from blood (not recorded which). The receptors were gathered from a woman aged 45-59 years who had recovered from COVID-19.

The rearrangement joins TRBV5-1 to TRBJ1-3; 10 nucleotides match TRBD1. CDR1 is SGHRS and CDR2 is YFSETQ in the germline V gene. Unmatched junction bases numbered 12, after V lost 4 bases and J lost 11 bases. The CDR3 contains 15 residues. CDR3 sequence reads: CASSPREGGQGAIYF. CDR3 in DNA: TGCGCCAGCAGCCCCCGAGAGGGTGGACAGGGGGCCATATATTTT.

V gene TRBV30 combines with J gene TRBJ2-2, with a weak D call TRBD2 (5 bases). V lost 0 bases to trimming and J lost 6 bases, with 11 bases between them. This CDR3 has 14 amino acids. CDR1 and CDR2 from the germline V gene are GTSNPN and SVGIG (reference sequence). CDR3 sequence (DNA): TGTGCCTGGAGTGTGAGCGGTTGGGCCGGGGAGCTGTTTTTT. Amino acid sequence: CAWSVSGWAGELFF. The full variable domain, with the rest looked up from reference TRBV30 and TRBJ2-2, is SQTIHQWPATLVQPVGSPLSLECTVEGTSNPNLYWYRQAAGRGLQLLFYSVGIGQISSEVPQNLSASRPQDRQFILSSKKLLLSDSGFYLCAWSVSGWAGELFFGEGSRLTVL.

CDR3 bases: TGTGCCAGCAGCCCACCGGGACTAGCGGGCTACAATGAGCAGTTCTTC. It encodes CASSPPGLAGYNEQFF. The chain combines TRBV5-8 with TRBJ2-1, with 12 bases aligning to TRBD2. The CDR3 has 16 amino acids. The junction had 5 bases not matched to a gene; V was cut back by 4 bases and J by 3 bases. Germline V lookup: CDR1 SGHTS, CDR2 YDEGEE. The whole variable domain, filled in from reference TRBV5-8 and TRBJ2-1, reads EAGVTQSPTHLIKTRGQQATLRCSPISGHTSVYWYQQALGLGLQFLLWYDEGEERNRGNFPPRFSGRQFPNYSSELNVNALELEDSALYLCASSPPGLAGYNEQFFGPGTRLTVL.

CDR3: CASSPVVVTEAFF. CDR3 in DNA: TGTGCCAGCAGCCCGGTGGTTGTGACTGAAGCTTTCTTT. The rearrangement joins TRBV7-8 to TRBJ1-1; D ambiguous. Between the trimmed V and J ends, which lost 5 bases and 5 bases, there was a span of 12 bases. Germline V gives CDR1 SGHVS, CDR2 FQNEAQ. CDR3 length equals 13 residues.

The gene calls are TRBV25-1 and TRBJ1-1; no clear D gene. Per the germline V gene, CDR1 is MGHDK and CDR2 is SYGVNS. The CDR3 length is 12 residues. The V end was cut by 8 bases, the J end by 1 base, with 8 bases between. The CDR3 sequence is CASQTRNTEAFF. Here the CDR3 DNA reads TGTGCCAGCCAGACAAGGAACACTGAAGCTTTCTTT.

The chain links TRBV7-9 to TRBJ1-2, with TRBD1 identical over 7 bases. The germline gives CDR1 SEHNR, CDR2 FQNEAQ (reference sequence). The CDR3 contains 17 residues. Trimming at V came to 5 bases and at J to 0 bases, leaving 12 bases not matched to a gene. Here the CDR3 DNA reads TGTGCCAGCAGCGCCCTACAGGGGAATAGGGCTAACTATGGCTACACCTTC. It specifies CASSALQGNRANYGYTF.

The rearrangement joins TRBV11-1 to TRBJ1-5; tentatively, D is TRBD1 (5 bases). The CDR3 contains 13 residues. V gave up 3 bases and J gave up 7 bases, with 10 bases separating them. Per germline, CDR1 SGHAT and CDR2 FQDESV (reference sequence). The DNA of the CDR3 is TGTGCCAGCAGCTTGGACAATCGACAGCCCCAGCATTTT. Translation gives CASSLDNRQPQHF.

The chain recombines TRBV2 with TRBJ1-1, with D possibly TRBD1 on 5 matching bases. Trimming pared 6 bases from V and 5 bases from J, leaving 7 bases between. Per germline, CDR1 SNHLY and CDR2 FYNNEI. CDR3 length: 11 amino acids. The CDR3 is CASRAGTEAFF. Here the CDR3 DNA reads TGTGCCAGCAGAGCAGGGACTGAAGCTTTCTTT.

The CDR3 here is CASSSGTGITEAFF. In DNA, the CDR3 is TGTGCCAGCAGCTCCGGGACAGGGATCACTGAAGCTTTCTTT. The V gene is TRBV6-6, the J gene TRBJ1-1; 9 positions agree with TRBD1. The germline gives CDR1 MNHNY, CDR2 SVGAGI (reference sequence). The ends lost 6 bases at V and 4 bases at J; junction bases unmatched: 6. This CDR3 has 14 amino acids.

The chain combines TRBV9 with TRBJ2-2, with no clear D. The CDR3 runs to 15 residues. Germline CDR1 reads SGDLS; CDR2 reads YYNGEE. Trimming pared 0 bases from V and 0 bases from J, leaving 6 bases between. The CDR3 loop is CASSVATANTGELFF. The CDR3 region has the DNA TGTGCCAGCAGCGTAGCTACTGCGAACACCGGGGAGCTGTTTTTT.

The CDR3 region is CSVQVGAGNTEAFF. The DNA for the CDR3 is TGCAGCGTTCAGGTGGGGGCAGGGAACACTGAAGCTTTCTTT. The chain carries TRBV29-1 and TRBJ1-1; a weak D match, TRBD1 (6 bases). Trimming left V 5 bases short and J 1 base short, with 14 bases between. In germline, CDR1 is SQVTM, CDR2 ANQGSEA. This CDR3 is built from 14 residues.

The chain uses TRBV15 and TRBJ2-3; possible D gene TRBD1, 6 bases. CDR3 size: 19 residues. Trimming took off 1 base at V and 0 bases at J, with 20 bases between the two ends. CDR1 and CDR2 (germline): LNHNV, YYDKDF (reference sequence). CDR3 sequence: CATSRGTLTAGVSTDTQYF. In DNA form, the CDR3 reads TGTGCCACCAGCAGAGGCACCCTAACAGCAGGGGTAAGCACAGATACGCAGTATTTT.

V usage is TRBV5-1 and J usage is TRBJ2-5; 12 bases line up with TRBD2. This CDR3 region has 15 residues. J gave up 5 bases and V 4 bases, and 6 bases lay outside the gene matches. Germline CDR1 reads SGHRS; CDR2 reads YFSETQ. Here the CDR3 DNA reads TGCGCCAGCAGCCCCGGACTAGCGGGGCACGAGACCCAGTACTTC. This sequence encodes CASSPGLAGHETQYF.

The chain carries TRBV6-5 and TRBJ2-5; D is perhaps TRBD1 (5 bases). CDR1 is MNHEY, CDR2 SVGAGI, per germline. This CDR3 is 13 amino acids long. Trimming shortened V by 7 bases and J by 5 bases, and 14 bases separated the two germline ends. The CDR3 is CASNKQVGETQYF. The CDR3 coding sequence is TGTGCCAGCAACAAACAGGTCGGGGAGACCCAGTACTTC.

This clone was seen a few times. This chain uses TRBV5-1 with TRBJ1-1; 8 bases align to TRBD1. CDR1 is SGHRS and CDR2 is YFSETQ in the germline V gene. This CDR3 is built from 12 residues. V was pared by 4 bases and J by 8 bases, with 4 bases of the junction left unmatched. The CDR3 reads CASSHRGREAFF. Written as DNA, the CDR3 is TGCGCCAGCAGCCACAGGGGGAGGGAAGCTTTCTTT.

This chain uses TRBV30 with TRBJ1-5; maybe TRBD1 (6 bases). Trimming took off 6 bases at V and 4 bases at J, with 19 bases between the two ends. The CDR3 is made up of 15 amino acids. Germline V gives CDR1 GTSNPN, CDR2 SVGIG (reference sequence). The CDR3 DNA follows: TGTGCCTGCCACAGGGTAGGCTTTCGAAATCAGCCCCAGCATTTT. Translated: CACHRVGFRNQPQHF.

This clone has only one observation. CDR3 nucleotide sequence: TGCGCCAGCAGCCTCCCGATTCCTTCGGGGGAGCAGTTCTTC. This translates into CASSLPIPSGEQFF. V is TRBV4-1 and J is TRBJ2-1; tentative D call: TRBD2 (5 bases). Germline CDR1 is MGHRA and CDR2 is YSYEKL. This CDR3 comprises 14 residues. V was pared by 4 bases and J by 10 bases, with 17 bases between.

This chain uses TRBV19 with TRBJ2-5, with D hard to call. CDR1 is LNHDA, CDR2 SQIVND, per germline (reference sequence). V lost 3 bases and J lost 1, with 6 bases in between. This CDR3 spans 13 amino acids. The CDR3 sequence is CASSIQFQETQYF. For the CDR3, the DNA is TGTGCCAGTAGTATCCAGTTCCAAGAGACCCAGTACTTC.

The V gene is TRBV5-1, the J gene TRBJ1-2; 7 bases match TRBD1. The V gene's germline CDR1 is SGHRS and CDR2 YFSETQ. The CDR3 contains 14 residues. V was clipped by 4 bases and J by 2 bases; unmatched bases: 5. The CDR3 loop is CASSPLQGNYGYTF. The CDR3 coding sequence is TGCGCCAGCAGCCCCTTACAGGGGAACTATGGCTACACCTTC.

The chain joins TRBV5-1 to TRBJ2-3; a weak D match, TRBD2 (6 bases). The CDR3 spans 15 residues. Germline loops: CDR1 SGHRS, CDR2 YFSETQ. Trimming shortened V by 4 bases and J by 0 bases, and 12 bases separated the two germline ends. Here the CDR3 reads CASSRRLESTDTQYF. The CDR3 region has the DNA TGCGCCAGCAGCCGACGACTAGAGAGCACAGATACGCAGTATTTT. The variable domain in full, completed from reference TRBV5-1 and TRBJ2-3, reads KAGVTQTPRYLIKTRGQQVTLSCSPISGHRSVSWYQQTPGQGLQFLFEYFSETQRNKGNFPGRFSGRQFSNSRSEMNVSTLELGDSALYLCASSRRLESTDTQYFGPGTRLTVL.

V gene TRBV27 combines with J gene TRBJ1-5; the D gene is possibly TRBD1 (6 bases). The V and J ends lost 6 bases and 11 bases respectively, with 17 bases between them. The germline gives CDR1 MNHEY, CDR2 SMNVEV (reference sequence). There are 13 residues in the CDR3. The CDR3 DNA is TGTGCCAGCAGGGATCGGGACACCTTGTCCCAGCATTTT. It codes for CASRDRDTLSQHF.